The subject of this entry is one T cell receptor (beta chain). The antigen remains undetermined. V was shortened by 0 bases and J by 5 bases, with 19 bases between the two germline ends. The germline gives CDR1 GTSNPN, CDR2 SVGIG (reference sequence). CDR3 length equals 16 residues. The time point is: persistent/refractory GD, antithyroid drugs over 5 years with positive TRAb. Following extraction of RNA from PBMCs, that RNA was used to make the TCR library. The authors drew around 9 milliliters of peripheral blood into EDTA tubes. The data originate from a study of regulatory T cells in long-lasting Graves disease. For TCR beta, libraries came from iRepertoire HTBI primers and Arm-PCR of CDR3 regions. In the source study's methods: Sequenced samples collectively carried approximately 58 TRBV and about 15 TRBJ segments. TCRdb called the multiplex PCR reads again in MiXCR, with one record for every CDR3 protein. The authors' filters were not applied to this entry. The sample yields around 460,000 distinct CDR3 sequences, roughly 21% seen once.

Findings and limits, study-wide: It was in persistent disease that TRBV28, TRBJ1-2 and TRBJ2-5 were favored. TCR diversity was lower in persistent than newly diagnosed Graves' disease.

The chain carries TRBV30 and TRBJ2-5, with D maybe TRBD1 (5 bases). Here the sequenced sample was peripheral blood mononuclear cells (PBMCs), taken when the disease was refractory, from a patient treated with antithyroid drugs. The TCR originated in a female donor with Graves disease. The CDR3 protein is CAWSVDPLAGRETQYF. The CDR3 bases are TGTGCCTGGAGTGTGGATCCTCTGGCAGGGCGGGAGACCCAGTACTTC.